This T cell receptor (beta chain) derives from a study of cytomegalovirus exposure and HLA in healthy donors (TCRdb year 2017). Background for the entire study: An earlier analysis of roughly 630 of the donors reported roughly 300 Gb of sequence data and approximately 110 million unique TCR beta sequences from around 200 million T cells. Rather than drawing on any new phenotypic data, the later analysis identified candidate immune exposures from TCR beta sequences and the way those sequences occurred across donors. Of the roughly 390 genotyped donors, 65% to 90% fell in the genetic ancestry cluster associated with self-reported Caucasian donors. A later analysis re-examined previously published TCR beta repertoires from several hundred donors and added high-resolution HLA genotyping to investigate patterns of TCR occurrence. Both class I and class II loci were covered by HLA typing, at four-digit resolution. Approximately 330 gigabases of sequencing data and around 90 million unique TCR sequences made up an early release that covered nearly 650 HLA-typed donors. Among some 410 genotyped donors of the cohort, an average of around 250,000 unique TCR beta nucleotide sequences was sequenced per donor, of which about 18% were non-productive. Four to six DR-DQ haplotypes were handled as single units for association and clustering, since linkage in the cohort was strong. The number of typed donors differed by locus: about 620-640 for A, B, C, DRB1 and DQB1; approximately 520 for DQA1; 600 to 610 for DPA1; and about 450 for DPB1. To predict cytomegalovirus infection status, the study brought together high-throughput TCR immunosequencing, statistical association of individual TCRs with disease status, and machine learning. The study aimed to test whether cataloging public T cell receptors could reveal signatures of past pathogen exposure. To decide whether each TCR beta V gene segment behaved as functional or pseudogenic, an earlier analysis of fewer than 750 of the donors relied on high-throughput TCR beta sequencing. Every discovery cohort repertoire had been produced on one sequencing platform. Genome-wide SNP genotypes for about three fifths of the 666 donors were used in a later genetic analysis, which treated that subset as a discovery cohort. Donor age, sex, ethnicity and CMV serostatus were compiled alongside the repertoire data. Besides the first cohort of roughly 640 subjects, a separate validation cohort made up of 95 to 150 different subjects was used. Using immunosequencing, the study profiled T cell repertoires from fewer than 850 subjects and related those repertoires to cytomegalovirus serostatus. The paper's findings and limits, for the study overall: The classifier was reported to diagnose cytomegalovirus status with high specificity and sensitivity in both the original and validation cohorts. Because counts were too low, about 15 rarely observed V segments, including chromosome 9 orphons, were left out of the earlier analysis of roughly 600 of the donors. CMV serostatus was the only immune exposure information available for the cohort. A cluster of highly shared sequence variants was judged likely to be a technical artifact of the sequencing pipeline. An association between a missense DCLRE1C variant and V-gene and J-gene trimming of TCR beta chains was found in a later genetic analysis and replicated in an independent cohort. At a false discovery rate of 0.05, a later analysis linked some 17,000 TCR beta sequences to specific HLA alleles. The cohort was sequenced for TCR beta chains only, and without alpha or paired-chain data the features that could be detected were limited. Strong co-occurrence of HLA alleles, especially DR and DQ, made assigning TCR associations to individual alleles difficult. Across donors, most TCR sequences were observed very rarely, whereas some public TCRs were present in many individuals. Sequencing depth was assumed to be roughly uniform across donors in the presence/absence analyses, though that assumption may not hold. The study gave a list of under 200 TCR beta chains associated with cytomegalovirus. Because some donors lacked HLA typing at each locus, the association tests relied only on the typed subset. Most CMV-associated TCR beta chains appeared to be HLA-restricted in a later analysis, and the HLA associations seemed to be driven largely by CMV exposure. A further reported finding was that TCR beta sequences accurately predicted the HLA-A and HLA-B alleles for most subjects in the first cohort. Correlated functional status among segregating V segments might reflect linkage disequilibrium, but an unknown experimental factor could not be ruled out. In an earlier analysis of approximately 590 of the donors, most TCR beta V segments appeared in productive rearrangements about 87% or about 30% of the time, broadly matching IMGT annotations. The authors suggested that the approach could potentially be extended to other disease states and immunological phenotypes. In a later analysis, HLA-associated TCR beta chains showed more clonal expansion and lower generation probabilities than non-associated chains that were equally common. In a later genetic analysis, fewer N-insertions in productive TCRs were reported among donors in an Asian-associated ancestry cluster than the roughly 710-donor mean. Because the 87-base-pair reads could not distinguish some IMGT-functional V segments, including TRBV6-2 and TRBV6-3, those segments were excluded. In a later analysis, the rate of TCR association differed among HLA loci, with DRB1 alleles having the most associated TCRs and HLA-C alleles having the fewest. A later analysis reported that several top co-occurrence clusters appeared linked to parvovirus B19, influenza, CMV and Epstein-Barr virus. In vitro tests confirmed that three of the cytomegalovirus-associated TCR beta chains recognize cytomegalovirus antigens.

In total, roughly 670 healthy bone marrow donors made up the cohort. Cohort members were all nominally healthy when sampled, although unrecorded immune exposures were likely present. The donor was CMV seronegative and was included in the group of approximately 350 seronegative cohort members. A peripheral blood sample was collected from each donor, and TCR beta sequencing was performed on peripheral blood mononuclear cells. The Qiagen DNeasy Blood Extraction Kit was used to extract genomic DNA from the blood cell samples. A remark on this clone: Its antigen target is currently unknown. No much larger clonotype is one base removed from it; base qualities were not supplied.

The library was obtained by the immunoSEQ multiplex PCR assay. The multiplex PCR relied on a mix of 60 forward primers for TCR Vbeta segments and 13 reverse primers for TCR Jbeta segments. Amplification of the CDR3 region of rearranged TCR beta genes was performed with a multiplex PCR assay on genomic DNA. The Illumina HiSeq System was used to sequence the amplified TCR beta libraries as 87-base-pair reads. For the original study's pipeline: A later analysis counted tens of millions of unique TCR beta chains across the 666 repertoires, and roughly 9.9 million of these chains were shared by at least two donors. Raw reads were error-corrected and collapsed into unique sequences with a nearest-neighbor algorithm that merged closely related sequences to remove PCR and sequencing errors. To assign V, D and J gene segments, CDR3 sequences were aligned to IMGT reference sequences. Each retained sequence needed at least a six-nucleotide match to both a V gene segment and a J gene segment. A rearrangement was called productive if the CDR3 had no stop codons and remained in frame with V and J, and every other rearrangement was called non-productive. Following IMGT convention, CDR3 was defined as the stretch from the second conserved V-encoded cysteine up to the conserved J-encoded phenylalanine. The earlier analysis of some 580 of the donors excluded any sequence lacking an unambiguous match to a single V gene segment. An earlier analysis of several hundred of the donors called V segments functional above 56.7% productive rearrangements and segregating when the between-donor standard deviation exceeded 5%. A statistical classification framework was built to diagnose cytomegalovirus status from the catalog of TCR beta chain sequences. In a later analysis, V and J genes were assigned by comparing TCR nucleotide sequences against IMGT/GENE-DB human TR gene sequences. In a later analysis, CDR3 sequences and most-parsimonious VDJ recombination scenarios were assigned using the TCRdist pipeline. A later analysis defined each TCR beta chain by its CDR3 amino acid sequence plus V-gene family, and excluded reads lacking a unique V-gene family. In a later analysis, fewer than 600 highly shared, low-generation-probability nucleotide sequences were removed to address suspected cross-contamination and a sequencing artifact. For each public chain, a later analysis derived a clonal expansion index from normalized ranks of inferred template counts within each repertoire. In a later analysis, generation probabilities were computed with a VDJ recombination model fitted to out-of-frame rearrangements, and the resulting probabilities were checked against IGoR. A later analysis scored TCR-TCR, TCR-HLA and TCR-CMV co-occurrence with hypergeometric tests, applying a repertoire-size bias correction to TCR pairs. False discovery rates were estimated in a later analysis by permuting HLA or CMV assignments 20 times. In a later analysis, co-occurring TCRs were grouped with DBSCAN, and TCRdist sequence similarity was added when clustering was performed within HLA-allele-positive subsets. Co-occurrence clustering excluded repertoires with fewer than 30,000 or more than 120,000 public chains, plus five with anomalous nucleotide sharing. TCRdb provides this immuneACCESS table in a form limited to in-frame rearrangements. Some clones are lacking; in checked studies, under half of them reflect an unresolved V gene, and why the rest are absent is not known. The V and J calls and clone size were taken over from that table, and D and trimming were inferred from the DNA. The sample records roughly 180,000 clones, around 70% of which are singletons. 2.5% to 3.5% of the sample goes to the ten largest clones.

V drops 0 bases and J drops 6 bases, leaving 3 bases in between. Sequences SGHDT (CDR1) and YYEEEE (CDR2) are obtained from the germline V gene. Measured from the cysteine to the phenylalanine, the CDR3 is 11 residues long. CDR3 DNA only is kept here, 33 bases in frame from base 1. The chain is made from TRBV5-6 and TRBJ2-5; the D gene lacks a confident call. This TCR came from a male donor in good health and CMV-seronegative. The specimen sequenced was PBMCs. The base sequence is TGTGCCAGCAGCTTGGCCAAGACCCAGTACTTC. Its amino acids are CASSLAKTQYF.